These T cell receptor beta chains were read from a single sample in a study of blood T cells in healthy people across ages. TCRdb ran MiXCR on the 5' RACE reads and lists one entry per CDR3 protein. The sample contains more than 900,000 distinct CDR3 sequences, 25% to 30% of which appear only once. These data were also filed under a second study, of T cells of mothers and their children.

Sequencing was done on a sample of blood. These receptors were obtained from a woman between 40 and 50 years old in good health. Both conserved end residues are part of each CDR3. The order of the fields is D gene, J gene, clone size, V gene, CDR3 protein, CDR3 DNA. The D gene is left open where the match is weak. The size field is filled for only some rows; it gives once, few, many or a size class.

D: TRBD1
J: TRBJ2-7
size: -
V: TRBV12-5
CDR3: CASGLGQGSHEQYF
DNA: TGTGCTAGTGGTTTGGGACAGGGAAGCCACGAGCAGTACTTC

D: -
J: TRBJ1-4
size: few
V: TRBV20-1
CDR3: CSALRDTNEKLFF
DNA: TGCAGTGCTCTCCGGGATACCAATGAAAAACTGTTTTTT

D: -
J: TRBJ2-7
size: few
V: TRBV7-9
CDR3: CASSFKSDPLYEQYF
DNA: TGTGCCAGCAGCTTTAAGTCTGACCCCCTCTACGAGCAGTACTTC

D: -
J: TRBJ1-2
size: -
V: TRBV28
CDR3: CASGEGHYGYTF
DNA: TGTGCCAGCGGGGAAGGTCACTATGGCTACACCTTC

D: TRBD1
J: TRBJ1-6
size: many
V: TRBV7-2
CDR3: CASSSVADRRVPLHF
DNA: TGTGCCAGCAGCTCGGTCGCGGACAGGAGGGTACCCCTCCACTTT

D: TRBD1
J: TRBJ1-6
size: -
V: TRBV9
CDR3: CASSARQGNPSLHF
DNA: TGTGCCAGCAGCGCCCGACAGGGGAATCCATCCCTCCACTTT

D: TRBD2
J: TRBJ2-5
size: few
V: TRBV20-1
CDR3: CSAGASGNGRQYF
DNA: TGCAGTGCTGGGGCTAGCGGGAACGGCCGGCAGTACTTC

D: -
J: TRBJ1-1
size: many
V: TRBV29-1
CDR3: CSGVWTEAFF
DNA: TGCAGCGGTGTGTGGACTGAAGCTTTCTTT

D: -
J: TRBJ2-1
size: -
V: TRBV6-2/TRBV6-3
CDR3: CASTRVGLYNEQFF
DNA: TGTGCCAGCACCCGAGTCGGACTTTACAATGAGCAGTTCTTC

D: -
J: TRBJ2-4
size: -
V: TRBV28
CDR3: CASSLGDNPNIQYF
DNA: TGTGCCAGCAGTTTAGGGGACAACCCAAACATTCAGTACTTC

D: -
J: TRBJ1-1
size: -
V: TRBV4-1
CDR3: CASSPREGWNTEAFF
DNA: TGCGCCAGCAGCCCCAGAGAGGGATGGAACACTGAAGCTTTCTTT